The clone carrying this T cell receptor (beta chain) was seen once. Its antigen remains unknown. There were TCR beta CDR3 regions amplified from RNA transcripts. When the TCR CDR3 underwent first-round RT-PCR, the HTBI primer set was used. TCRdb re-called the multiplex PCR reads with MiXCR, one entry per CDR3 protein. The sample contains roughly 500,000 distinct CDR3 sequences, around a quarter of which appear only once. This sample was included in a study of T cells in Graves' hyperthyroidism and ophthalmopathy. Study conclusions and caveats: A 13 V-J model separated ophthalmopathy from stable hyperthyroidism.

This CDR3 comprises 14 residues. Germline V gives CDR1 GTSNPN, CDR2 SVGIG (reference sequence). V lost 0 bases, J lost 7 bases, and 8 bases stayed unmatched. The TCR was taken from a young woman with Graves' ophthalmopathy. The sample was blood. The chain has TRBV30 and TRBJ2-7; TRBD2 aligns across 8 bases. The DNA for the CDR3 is TGTGCCTGGAGTGTAATAGCGGGACCGAGGGAGCAGTACTTC. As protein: CAWSVIAGPREQYF.